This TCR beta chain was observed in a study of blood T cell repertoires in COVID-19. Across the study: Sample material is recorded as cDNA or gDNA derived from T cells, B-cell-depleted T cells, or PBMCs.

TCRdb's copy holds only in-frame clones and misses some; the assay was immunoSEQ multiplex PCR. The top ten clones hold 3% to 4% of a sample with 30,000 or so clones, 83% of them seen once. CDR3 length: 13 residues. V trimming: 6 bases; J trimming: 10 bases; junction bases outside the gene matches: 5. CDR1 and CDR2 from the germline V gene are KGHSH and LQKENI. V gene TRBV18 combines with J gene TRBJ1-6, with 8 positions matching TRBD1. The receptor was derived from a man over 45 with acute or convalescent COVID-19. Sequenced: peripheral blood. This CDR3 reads CASSQDRGSPLHF. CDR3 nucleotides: TGTGCCAGCTCTCAAGACAGGGGATCACCCCTCCACTTT.